Listed below are T cell receptor beta chains from one sample, sequenced in a study of PD-L1 blockade in urothelial cancer. This table comes from immunoSEQ multiplex PCR, and its TCRdb copy is limited to in-frame clones, with some not included. The repertoire holds more than 85,000 clones, with more than 75% as singletons. The sequencing used PBMCs, collected around atezolizumab (anti-PD-L1) treatment. Receptor source: a man in his 60s with urothelial cancer. The CDR3 runs from the conserved cysteine through the conserved F or W. The order of the fields is J gene, D gene, clone size, V gene, CDR3 protein, CDR3 DNA. A D gene is named only where the DNA matches it firmly. Rows give clone size only sometimes, using once, few, many, or a class for an expanded clone.

>TRBJ1-4|TRBD1|-|TRBV27
CASSLYRGSEKLFF
TGTGCCAGCAGTTTATACAGGGGCAGTGAAAAACTGTTTTTT
>TRBJ2-3|TRBD2|-|TRBV9
CASSAGEPGLADTQYF
TGTGCCAGCAGCGCTGGGGAACCGGGACTAGCGGATACGCAGTATTTT
>TRBJ2-7|-|-|TRBV28
CASLNWSGAEQYF
TGTGCCAGCCTAAACTGGAGTGGAGCCGAGCAGTACTTC
>TRBJ1-1|-|-|TRBV29-1
CSVHDRGLDTEAFF
TGCAGCGTCCACGACCGGGGTCTCGACACTGAAGCTTTCTTT
>TRBJ1-6|TRBD1|-|TRBV19
CASSNTGGESPLHF
TGTGCCAGTTCCAATACAGGGGGAGAGTCACCCCTCCACTTT
>TRBJ2-3|TRBD2|-|TRBV2
CASRKGTSLADTQYF
TGTGCCAGCAGGAAAGGGACTAGTCTTGCGGATACGCAGTATTTT
>TRBJ1-4|TRBD1|-|TRBV27
CASRSGGEGEKLFF
TGTGCCAGCAGATCAGGGGGCGAGGGTGAAAAACTGTTTTTT
>TRBJ1-2|-|-|TRBV2
CASSDSGYYGYTF
TGTGCCAGCAGTGATTCAGGGTACTATGGCTACACCTTC
>TRBJ2-5|-|-|TRBV9
CASAQGGNQETQYF
TGTGCCAGCGCGCAGGGGGGCAACCAAGAGACCCAGTACTTC
>TRBJ2-5|-|-|TRBV5-1
CASKGGRWETQYF
TGCGCCAGCAAAGGGGGACGCTGGGAGACCCAGTACTTC
>TRBJ1-2|-|-|TRBV6-6
CASSYSRGLDTF
TGTGCCAGCAGTTACTCGCGAGGGTTGGACACCTTC
>TRBJ2-1|TRBD2|-|TRBV7-2
CASRTGTSGLREQFF
TGTGCCAGCAGAACCGGGACTAGCGGCTTACGGGAGCAGTTCTTC
>TRBJ2-2|-|-|TRBV5-1
CASSSTNTGELFF
TGCGCCAGCAGCTCTACCAACACCGGGGAGCTGTTTTTT
>TRBJ2-3|TRBD2|-|TRBV4-2
CASSQGMGGGSTDTQYF
TGTGCCAGCAGCCAAGGGATGGGCGGGGGTAGCACAGATACGCAGTATTTT
>TRBJ2-3|TRBD2|-|TRBV18
CASSRTSGGVGTDTQYF
TGTGCCAGCTCCCGGACTAGCGGAGGGGTGGGCACAGATACGCAGTATTTT
>TRBJ1-4|-|-|TRBV29-1
CSVVLQAGEKLFF
TGCAGCGTTGTGCTACAGGCTGGGGAAAAACTGTTTTTT
>TRBJ2-7|TRBD2|-|TRBV6-5
CASSSGTTYEQYF
TGTGCCAGCAGTAGCGGGACTACCTACGAGCAGTACTTC
>TRBJ2-7|TRBD2|-|TRBV10-3
CAINPGTSSYEQYF
TGTGCCATCAACCCCGGGACTAGCTCCTACGAGCAGTACTTC
>TRBJ2-7|-|-|TRBV5-1
CASSLSGQRAYEQYF
TGCGCCAGCAGCTTATCAGGACAGCGAGCCTACGAGCAGTACTTC
>TRBJ2-7|-|-|TRBV28
CASSLIPGTYEQYF
TGTGCCAGCAGTTTAATCCCAGGGACCTACGAGCAGTACTTC
>TRBJ1-2|-|-|TRBV7-2
CASSPTGLDGYTF
TGTGCCAGCAGCCCTACAGGGTTGGATGGCTACACCTTC
>TRBJ1-5|-|-|TRBV18
CASSPGFPMPQHF
TGTGCCAGCTCTCCGGGGTTCCCCATGCCCCAGCATTTT
>TRBJ2-7|TRBD2|-|TRBV4-2
CASTPERGRYYEQYF
TGTGCCAGCACCCCTGAGCGGGGGAGATACTACGAGCAGTACTTC
>TRBJ1-5|-|-|TRBV6-1
CASSEFMTGGNQPQHF
TGTGCCAGCAGTGAATTTATGACGGGAGGCAATCAGCCCCAGCATTTT
>TRBJ2-1|-|-|TRBV21-1
CASNPDPDRVYNEQFF
TGTGCCAGCAACCCCGACCCGGACAGGGTGTACAATGAGCAGTTCTTC
>TRBJ2-2|TRBD2|-|TRBV5-1
CASSLGPGLAGTGELFF
TGCGCCAGCAGCTTGGGTCCCGGACTAGCGGGAACCGGGGAGCTGTTTTTT
>TRBJ1-4|-|-|TRBV7-8
CASSLVETNEKLFF
TGTGCCAGCAGCTTAGTGGAGACTAATGAAAAACTGTTTTTT
>TRBJ1-5|-|few|TRBV10-3
CAISPDGTGPQHF
TGTGCCATCAGTCCGGACGGGACTGGGCCCCAGCATTTT